Included here is one T cell receptor (beta chain) sequence, with context. These data originate in a study of T-cell memory formation after mild COVID-19. TCRdb reanalysed the 5' RACE reads using MiXCR and keeps one entry per CDR3 protein. This table has more than 350,000 distinct CDR3 sequences, about 17% appearing once. The CDR3 spans 14 residues. V was trimmed by 2 bases and J by 1 base, leaving 8 bases between them. The germline gives CDR1 SGHVS, CDR2 FQNEAQ. This TCR was recovered from a man between 18 and 29 years old who had mild COVID-19 (a few samples of this study predate the infection). Cell type and time point are not known. Sample: PBMCs or a T cell subset sorted from them (not recorded which). The chain uses TRBV7-8 and TRBJ2-5; D perhaps matches TRBD2 (5 bases). The CDR3 region is CASSLSDFQETQYF. In DNA form, the CDR3 reads TGTGCCAGCAGCTTATCGGACTTCCAAGAGACCCAGTACTTC.